The clone carrying this T cell receptor (beta chain) was counted a few times. Profiling relied on immunoSEQ multiplex PCR, and the TCRdb table lists in-frame clones only, not all of them. The sample lists about 280,000 clones, about nine tenths occurring once. The data originate from a study of blood T cell repertoires in COVID-19. Germline values: CDR1 MNHEY, CDR2 SVGAGI. The CDR3 has 14 residues. Trimming cost V 6 bases and J 0 bases, with 12 bases left between them. Sequencing was done on a sample of peripheral blood. V gene TRBV6-5 combines with J gene TRBJ2-7; D is uncertain. The receptor's source is a woman in her twenties or thirties with COVID-19, enrolled during active disease. The CDR3, as DNA: TGTGCCAGCAGCCGTCAGACACTCTCCTACGAGCAGTACTTC. Residues: CASSRQTLSYEQYF.